These T cell receptor beta chains were read from a single sample in a study of regulatory T cells in long-lasting Graves disease. MiXCR, run by TCRdb on the multiplex PCR reads, gives a single entry per CDR3 protein. Seen here are 500,000 to 700,000 distinct CDR3 sequences, approximately 29% observed once, and the top ten hold around 42%. Sequences were derived from peripheral blood mononuclear cells (PBMCs), sampled when the disease was refractory, from a patient treated with antithyroid drugs. Receptors were obtained from a female donor with Graves disease. Each CDR3 is given with its conserved first and last residue. The D gene is left open where the match is weak. For some rows the clone size is stated as once, few or many, or as a class when expanded; others skip it.

>TRBJ2-7|TRBV11-2|15|NA|TRBD2
CASRTPGRGSYEQYF
TGTGCCAGCAGGACCCCAGGGAGGGGATCCTACGAGCAGTACTTC
>TRBJ1-2|TRBV12-3/TRBV12-4|13|many|NA
CANLPAANYGYTF
TGTGCCAACCTGCCGGCCGCTAACTATGGCTACACCTTC
>TRBJ1-1|TRBV12-3/TRBV12-4|15|many|NA
CASSFPPGMGTEAFF
TGTGCCAGCAGTTTCCCTCCTGGCATGGGCACTGAAGCTTTCTTT
>TRBJ1-1|TRBV29-1|12|many|NA
CSSGHSNTEAFF
TGCAGCTCGGGACATTCGAACACTGAAGCTTTCTTT
>TRBJ2-3|TRBV29-1|14|NA|TRBD2
CSGTLAGVADTQYF
TGCAGCGGCACCCTAGCGGGAGTGGCAGATACGCAGTATTTT
>TRBJ1-2|TRBV15|15|NA|TRBD1
CATSRIRQGAYGYTF
TGTGCCACCAGCAGGATAAGACAGGGAGCCTATGGCTACACCTTC
>TRBJ1-6|TRBV28|14|NA|TRBD1
CASSEVGGGSPLHF
TGTGCCAGCAGTGAAGTAGGGGGCGGTTCACCCCTCCACTTT
>TRBJ2-7|TRBV12-3/TRBV12-4|13|many|TRBD1
CASSFRGTYEQYF
TGTGCCAGCAGTTTCAGGGGGACCTACGAGCAGTACTTC
>TRBJ2-7|TRBV5-6|13|NA|NA
CASSSDTFYEQYF
TGTGCCAGCAGCTCGGACACCTTCTACGAGCAGTACTTC
>TRBJ1-2|TRBV6-1|12|NA|NA
CASSGWDYGYTF
TGTGCCAGCTCGGGGTGGGACTATGGCTACACCTTC
>TRBJ1-1|TRBV7-9|15|NA|NA
CASSWGPGVDTEAFF
TGTGCCAGCAGCTGGGGCCCCGGGGTGGACACTGAAGCTTTCTTT
>TRBJ2-3|TRBV6-1|16|once|TRBD2
CASSSTSGRSWDTQYF
TGTGCCAGCAGCTCCACTAGCGGGAGGAGTTGGGATACGCAGTATTTT
>TRBJ1-2|TRBV3-1|14|NA|TRBD1
CASSHPGQGSGYTF
TGTGCCAGCAGCCACCCGGGACAGGGATCCGGCTACACCTTC
>TRBJ1-1|TRBV5-1|14|NA|NA
CASSVGGATTEAFF
TGTGCCAGCAGCGTAGGCGGGGCGACCACTGAAGCTTTCTTT
>TRBJ2-5|TRBV3-1|15|many|NA
CASSQERGAEETQYF
TGTGCCAGCAGCCAAGAACGGGGGGCTGAGGAGACCCAGTACTTC
>TRBJ1-2|TRBV9|15|NA|TRBD1
CASSVAGDREGGYTF
TGTGCCAGCAGCGTAGCCGGAGACAGGGAGGGTGGCTACACCTTC
>TRBJ2-3|TRBV11-1|17|NA|NA
CASSFSSAGRGTDTQYF
TGTGCCAGCAGCTTCTCTAGCGCAGGCCGGGGCACAGATACGCAGTATTTT
>TRBJ1-2|TRBV28|13|many|NA
CASSLRAGYGYTF
TGTGCCAGCAGTTTACGGGCAGGCTATGGCTACACCTTC